A selection of T cell receptor beta chains follows, all from one sample in a study of cytomegalovirus exposure and HLA in healthy donors. Measured with immunoSEQ multiplex PCR; TCRdb has only the in-frame clones, and not every one. This repertoire shows more than 80,000 clones, more than 60% found once; its top ten account for roughly 8%. The specimen was PBMCs. The receptor source for this set is a human donor in good health. Each CDR3 is given with its conserved first and last residue. The D gene is left open where the match is weak. Clone size is given for some rows only: seen once, a few or many times, or a class if the clone is expanded.

j_call clone_size d_call v_call cdr3_nt cdr3_aa
TRBJ1-5 . . TRBV5-6 TGTGCCAGCAGCCGCGACAGAGATAGCAATCAGCCCCAGCATTTT CASSRDRDSNQPQHF
TRBJ1-1 . . TRBV6-1 TGTGCCAGCAGCGATACAGTCCTCACTGAAGCTTTCTTT CASSDTVLTEAFF
TRBJ1-5 few TRBD1 TRBV2 TGTGCCAGCAGTATTTTGACAGGGCGGCAGCCCCAGCATTTT CASSILTGRQPQHF
TRBJ2-2 . TRBD1 TRBV10-3 TGTGCCATGGAGACCGGGACAGGGAACACCGGGGAGCTGTTTTTT CAMETGTGNTGELFF
TRBJ1-1 . TRBD1 TRBV5-4 TGTGCCAGCATAAACCAAAATGACAGGGCAGCTGAAGCTTTCTTT CASINQNDRAAEAFF
TRBJ2-6 . TRBD1 TRBV7-2 TGTGCCAGCAGCTTTCGGACAGGCCTTTCTGGGGCCAACGTCCTGACTTTC CASSFRTGLSGANVLTF
TRBJ1-5 . . TRBV6-6 TGTGCCAGCAGTTACCTGCAGGGCTCGCAGCCCCAGCATTTT CASSYLQGSQPQHF
TRBJ2-5 . TRBD2 TRBV5-1 TGCGCCAGCAGTCCAAGGACTAGCGGAGGAGTCTGGGGGCAAGAGACCCAGTACTTC CASSPRTSGGVWGQETQYF
TRBJ2-7 . . TRBV7-9 TGTGCCAGCAGCGGGGCGGGACGGAGCTACGAGCAGTACTTC CASSGAGRSYEQYF
TRBJ2-7 . . TRBV29-1 TGCAGCGTGGACGTTGGGGGGTACGAGCAGTACTTC CSVDVGGYEQYF
TRBJ2-5 once . TRBV21-1 TGTGCCAGCAGCAAAGTAGGACAGCCGCTTCAAGAGACCCAGTACTTC CASSKVGQPLQETQYF
TRBJ2-5 . TRBD2 TRBV30 TGTGCCCGGGCTAGCGGGAGGGACCAAGAGACCCAGTACTTC CARASGRDQETQYF
TRBJ2-3 few . TRBV7-2 TGTGCCAGCAGCTTACGGGGTTCTAGCACAGATACGCAGTATTTT CASSLRGSSTDTQYF
TRBJ1-6 few . TRBV5-4 TGTGCCAGCAGCTTGGCCGGGTTGAGTAATAATTCACCCCTCCACTTT CASSLAGLSNNSPLHF
TRBJ2-1 once . TRBV14 TGTGCCAGCAGCCAAGATAGGAGCGATCACAATGAGCAGTTCTTC CASSQDRSDHNEQFF
TRBJ1-1 few TRBD1 TRBV30 TGTGCCTGGAGTTCGCAATTTAGGGACAGGGAGACTGAAGCTTTCTTT CAWSSQFRDRETEAFF
TRBJ2-3 . . TRBV25-1 TGTGCCAGCAGTGCCATTCGGACTAGCACAGATACGCAGTATTTT CASSAIRTSTDTQYF
TRBJ1-1 . . TRBV19 TGTGCCACCCAGCAGGGGTTGTACACTGAAGCTTTCTTT CATQQGLYTEAFF
TRBJ2-4 once TRBD2 TRBV6-5 TGTGCCAGCAGGTCCCCGGGCGGGGGGAACGACATTCAGTACTTC CASRSPGGGNDIQYF
TRBJ1-4 . . TRBV18 TGTGCCAGCTCACCAACCAGACAGAATGAAAAACTGTTTTTT CASSPTRQNEKLFF
TRBJ2-1 . . TRBV4-2 TGTGCCAGCAGCCGCGCATTCCGTGAGCAGTTCTTC CASSRAFREQFF
TRBJ2-1 . . TRBV19 TGTGCCAGTAGTATCCATGTGACTACATACAATGAGCAGTTCTTC CASSIHVTTYNEQFF
TRBJ2-7 . . TRBV18 TGTGCCAGCTCACCACTTCGGCAGGGCCACCTTACTTCCTACGAGCAGTACTTC CASSPLRQGHLTSYEQYF
TRBJ2-3 . TRBD1 TRBV5-1 TGCGCCAGCAGCGTGACGGACAGGCCGGGACCAGATACGCAGTATTTT CASSVTDRPGPDTQYF
TRBJ1-5 . . TRBV19 TGTGCCAGTAGTATATTGGGTCACGGGCAGCCCCAGCATTTT CASSILGHGQPQHF
TRBJ2-2 . . TRBV7-2 TGTGCCAGCAGCTTTGACAGTCGCTTCACCGGGGAGCTGTTTTTT CASSFDSRFTGELFF
TRBJ1-3 . TRBD1 TRBV5-4 TGTGCCAGCAGCAAGGGGACAGGGAGCTCTGGAAACACCATATATTTT CASSKGTGSSGNTIYF
TRBJ2-7 . . TRBV4-1 TGCGCCAGCAGCCAAGATCTAGGGAGCAACTACGAGCAGTACTTC CASSQDLGSNYEQYF
TRBJ2-2 . . TRBV5-1 TGCGCCAGCAGCTTAGGGGCCACCGGGGAGCTGTTTTTT CASSLGATGELFF
TRBJ2-1 . . TRBV19 TGTGCCAGTAGTATGGGAGCGGCAGGGGAGTGGAATGAGCAGTTCTTC CASSMGAAGEWNEQFF
TRBJ2-7 once TRBD2 TRBV7-2 TGTGCCAGCAGCCCCAATGTCGGGAGGGTCCACGAGCAGTACTTC CASSPNVGRVHEQYF
TRBJ2-7 few . TRBV5-4 TGTGCCAGCAGCTTCCCGGGAGAATCCTACGAGCAGTACTTC CASSFPGESYEQYF
TRBJ2-3 . TRBD2 TRBV25-1 TGTGCCAGCAGTGAGTCTAGCGGAGTCGCAGATACGCAGTATTTT CASSESSGVADTQYF
TRBJ2-7 . TRBD1 TRBV14 TGTGCCAGCAGCCAAAACAGGGGGCGGACCGGAACCTACGAGCAGTACTTC CASSQNRGRTGTYEQYF
TRBJ2-7 . TRBD1 TRBV5-1 TGCGCCAGCAGCTTGGCACCCCGACAGGGTTTATCCTACGAGCAGTACTTC CASSLAPRQGLSYEQYF
TRBJ2-7 . . TRBV5-6 TGTGCCAGCAGCTGGCGGGGAGTGGACTACGAGCAGTACTTC CASSWRGVDYEQYF
TRBJ1-1 . TRBD1 TRBV5-8 TGTGCCAGCAGCCTGGACAGGGGCATTATGAACACTGAAGCTTTCTTT CASSLDRGIMNTEAFF
TRBJ2-1 . TRBD2 TRBV5-6 TGTGCCAGCAGCTATAGGGGACTAGCGAGCAATGAGCAGTTCTTC CASSYRGLASNEQFF
TRBJ1-1 . TRBD1 TRBV29-1 TGCAGCGTTGCATGGACAGGCATGAACACTGAAGCTTTCTTT CSVAWTGMNTEAFF
TRBJ1-1 . TRBD1 TRBV5-1 TGCGCCAGCAGCTCAATGTCGAGGGGGACAGCTGAAGCTTTCTTT CASSSMSRGTAEAFF
TRBJ1-1 . TRBD1 TRBV7-8 TGTGCCAGCAGCTTCGTGGGTAGGACAGGGTTGGACACTGAAGCTTTCTTT CASSFVGRTGLDTEAFF
TRBJ2-1 . TRBD2 TRBV5-1 TGCGCCAGCAGCTCCACGGGAGGCCTCGAGTTCTTC CASSSTGGLEFF
TRBJ2-3 . . TRBV7-6 TGTGCCAGCAGCTCCTTGAGCCCAGATACGCAGTATTTT CASSSLSPDTQYF
TRBJ1-1 . . TRBV19 TGTGCCAGTATCCCCAGACCCGGGACACTCGATTATGAAGCTTTCTTT CASIPRPGTLDYEAFF
TRBJ2-4 . TRBD1 TRBV29-1 TGCAGCGTTGGACAGGGGGTAGGAAACATTCAGTACTTC CSVGQGVGNIQYF